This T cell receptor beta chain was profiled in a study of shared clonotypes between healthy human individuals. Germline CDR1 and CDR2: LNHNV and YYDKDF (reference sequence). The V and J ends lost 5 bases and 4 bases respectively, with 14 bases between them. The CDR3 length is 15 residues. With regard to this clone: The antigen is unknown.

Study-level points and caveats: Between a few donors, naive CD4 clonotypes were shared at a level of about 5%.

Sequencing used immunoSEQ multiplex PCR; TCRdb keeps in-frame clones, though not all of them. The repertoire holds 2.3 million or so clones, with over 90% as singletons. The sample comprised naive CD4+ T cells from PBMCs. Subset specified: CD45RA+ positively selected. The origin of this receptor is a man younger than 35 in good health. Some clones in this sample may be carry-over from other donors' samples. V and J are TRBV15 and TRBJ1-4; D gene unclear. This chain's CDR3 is CATSGRVVGNEKLFF. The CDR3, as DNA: TGTGCCACCAGCGGACGGGTGGTGGGTAATGAAAAACTGTTTTTT.